The 29 T cell receptor beta chains listed next were all sequenced from one sample in a study of OX40 agonist ivuxolimab in advanced cancers. TCRdb's table, derived via immunoSEQ multiplex PCR, lists solely in-frame clones and lacks some. The sample comprises tens of thousands of clones, about 82% of which are singletons, and over 3.5% rests with the top ten. Here the sequenced sample was CD4+ or CD8+ T cells sorted from blood, taken in a trial of the OX40 agonist ivuxolimab. These receptors were taken from an adult with an advanced solid tumor such as melanoma, head and neck, liver or kidney cancer.

Worth noting for this clone: The sample carries other DNA sequences with the same CDR3. The genes are TRBV7-2 and TRBJ2-1; D ambiguous. V shed 1 base and J shed 6 bases, with 7 bases lying between them. Per germline, CDR1 SGHTA and CDR2 FQGNSA. CDR3 length equals 13 residues. The CDR3 protein is CASSLGVSNEQFF. In DNA form, the CDR3 reads TGTGCCAGCAGCTTAGGGGTTTCCAATGAGCAGTTCTTC.

The chain couples TRBV7-2 to TRBJ2-2; TRBD2 matches at 13 bases. Trimming took 4 bases from V and 4 from J; bases not matched to a gene: 9. The CDR3 has 18 amino acids. Germline CDR1 is SGHTA and CDR2 is FQGNSA. The chain's CDR3 is CASSSGLAGATFTGELFF. The CDR3, as DNA: TGTGCCAGCAGCTCAGGACTAGCGGGGGCAACCTTCACCGGGGAGCTGTTTTTT.

This clone has a count of ten or more. This rearrangement joins TRBV19 to TRBJ1-5; D might be TRBD1 (5 bases). Germline assignment: CDR1 LNHDA and CDR2 SQIVND (reference sequence). Trimming left V 6 bases short and J 5 bases short, with 11 bases between. This CDR3 spans 13 amino acids. CDR3 coding DNA: TGTGCCAGTAGCGGGACGGCTCATCAGCCCCAGCATTTT. Its protein is CASSGTAHQPQHF.

The rearrangement joins TRBV10-3 to TRBJ1-3, with D hard to call. The V and J ends lost 7 bases and 4 bases respectively, with 5 bases between them. This CDR3 is built from 11 residues. Germline CDR1 and CDR2: ENHRY and SYGVKD. The CDR3 region has the DNA TGTGCCATCAAAGGGGGAAACACCATATATTTT. Translating it yields CAIKGGNTIYF.

The V gene is TRBV5-4, the J gene TRBJ1-4; tentatively, D is TRBD1 (5 bases). The CDR3 sequence is 14 residues long. Trimming took off 2 bases at V and 7 bases at J, with 12 bases between the two ends. In germline, CDR1 is SGHNT, CDR2 YYREEE (reference sequence). CDR3 DNA: TGTGCCAGCAGCTTACGGGGGATGGGTGAAAAACTGTTTTTT. Encoded protein: CASSLRGMGEKLFF. Variable domain in full (rest from reference TRBV5-4 and TRBJ1-4): ETGVTQSPTHLIKTRGQQVTLRCSSQSGHNTVSWYQQALGQGPQFIFQYYREEENGRGNFPPRFSGLQFPNYSSELNVNALELDDSALYLCASSLRGMGEKLFFGSGTQLSVL.

The chain recombines TRBV7-9 with TRBJ2-7; D unclear. Trimming cost V 4 bases and J 4 bases, with 11 bases left between them. From germline, CDR1 is SEHNR and CDR2 FQNEAQ (reference sequence). The CDR3 has 13 residues. CDR3 residues: CASSSVVDYEQYF. In DNA form, the CDR3 reads TGTGCCAGCAGCTCGGTGGTTGATTACGAGCAGTACTTC.

This clone was observed a handful of times. The chain has TRBV5-4 and TRBJ2-2; TRBD2 matches at 9 bases. J lost 6 bases, V lost 1 base, and 13 bases had no gene match. Germline V gene sequence: CDR1 SGHNT, CDR2 YYREEE (reference sequence). The CDR3 loop spans 18 amino acids. CDR3 sequence reads: CASSLTRTSGLDAGELFF. In DNA, the CDR3 is TGTGCCAGCAGCTTGACGCGCACTAGCGGGTTGGACGCCGGGGAGCTGTTTTTT.

The chain recombines TRBV5-4 with TRBJ2-1; 9 nucleotides align to TRBD1. CDR3 length: 13 residues. V lost 5 bases to trimming and J lost 10 bases; unmatched junction nucleotides: 7. Germline values: CDR1 SGHNT, CDR2 YYREEE (reference sequence). The CDR3 is CASSPRDREEQFF. The DNA for the CDR3 is TGTGCCAGCAGTCCCCGGGACAGGGAAGAGCAGTTCTTC.

The gene calls are TRBV10-3 and TRBJ2-1, with TRBD1 as a possible D gene (8 bases). V was trimmed by 10 bases and J by 6 bases, leaving 19 bases between them. CDR3 size: 14 residues. Germline assignment: CDR1 ENHRY and CDR2 SYGVKD. The CDR3 bases are TGTGCCACCCTCGAACAGGGGGGGGGCAATGAGCAGTTCTTC. Its protein is CATLEQGGGNEQFF.

In this sample, this clone turned up once. The chain recombines TRBV19 with TRBJ1-3, with 7 positions matching TRBD1. V shed 6 bases, J shed 0 bases, and the junction held 2 bases outside the gene matches. CDR3 length: 14 residues. Germline V gives CDR1 LNHDA, CDR2 SQIVND (reference sequence). The CDR3: CASRGDSSGNTIYF. The CDR3 DNA reads as TGTGCCAGTAGGGGGGACAGCTCTGGAAACACCATATATTTT.

V gene TRBV7-2 combines with J gene TRBJ2-7; 8 bases agree with TRBD1. Germline-derived CDR1 and CDR2 are SGHTA and FQGNSA. The CDR3 is 13 amino acids. J lost 3 bases, V lost 3 bases, and 1 base had no gene match. CDR3 DNA: TGTGCCAGCAGCTTGGGGACAGGCTACGAGCAGTACTTC. Amino acids: CASSLGTGYEQYF.

This chain links TRBV28 with TRBJ2-7; 8 bases are shared with TRBD1. The CDR3 runs 15 residues. Unmatched junction bases numbered 6, after V lost 0 bases and J lost 5 bases. Germline-derived CDR1 and CDR2 are MDHEN and SYDVKM. CDR3: CASSLWGRGRNEQYF. The DNA of the CDR3 is TGTGCCAGCAGTTTATGGGGCAGGGGGCGGAACGAGCAGTACTTC.

This CDR3 reads CASSPFRLAGAYEQYF. In nucleotides, the CDR3 is TGTGCCAGCAGCCCCTTCAGACTAGCGGGGGCCTACGAGCAGTACTTC. The rearrangement uses TRBV7-8 and TRBJ2-7; TRBD2 aligns across 12 bases. The CDR3 totals 16 residues. V lost 5 bases and J lost 2; bases outside the gene matches: 7. The germline CDR1 and CDR2 sequences are SGHVS and FQNEAQ.

The genes are TRBV27 and TRBJ2-3, with D uncertain. Trimming took off 7 bases at V and 6 bases at J, with 20 bases between the two ends. This CDR3 spans 15 amino acids. Germline V gene lookup returns CDR1 MNHEY and CDR2 SMNVEV (reference sequence). CDR3 region: CASIPHGAVTDTQYF. CDR3 nucleotide sequence: TGTGCCAGCATCCCCCACGGCGCAGTCACTGATACGCAGTATTTT.

The rearrangement joins TRBV29-1 to TRBJ2-7, with 8 bases lining up with TRBD1. V shed 6 bases and J 4 bases; nucleotides not matched to a gene: 8. CDR1 is SQVTM, CDR2 ANQGSEA, per germline. The CDR3 has 13 residues. For the CDR3, the DNA is TGCAGCGTAGCCCGGGACAGGTCATACGAGCAGTACTTC. This sequence encodes CSVARDRSYEQYF.

The rearrangement joins TRBV7-2 to TRBJ1-2; the match to TRBD1 covers 7 bases. The CDR3 sequence is 13 residues long. V lost 5 bases, J lost 12 bases, and 12 bases stayed unmatched. The V gene's germline CDR1 is SGHTA and CDR2 FQGNSA. The CDR3 nucleotides are TGTGCCAGCAGCCTCTGGGACAGCGGGGGCCACACCTTC. The encoded protein is CASSLWDSGGHTF.

CDR3 sequence reads: CASSSPQRYYGYTF. The DNA of the CDR3 is TGTGCCAGCAGTTCCCCCCAAAGGTACTATGGCTACACCTTC. The chain employs TRBV28 and TRBJ1-2; D ambiguous. The CDR3 runs to 14 residues. V was shortened by 4 bases and J by 3 bases, with 12 bases between the two germline ends. The germline CDR1 and CDR2 sequences are MDHEN and SYDVKM.

The chain uses TRBV20-1 and TRBJ2-7; D is unclear. Germline-derived CDR1 and CDR2 are DFQATT and SNEGSKA (reference sequence). V shed 5 bases and J shed 4 bases, with 9 bases lying between them. The CDR3 totals 11 residues. CDR3 nucleotides: TGCAGTGCTCAATCGGGTTACGAGCAGTACTTC. The encoded protein is CSAQSGYEQYF.

This rearrangement joins TRBV15 to TRBJ1-4; D might be TRBD1 (5 bases). The CDR3 has 15 amino acids. Trimming shortened V by 1 base and J by 7 bases, and 13 bases separated the two germline ends. Germline values: CDR1 LNHNV, CDR2 YYDKDF (reference sequence). The CDR3 sequence: CATSRGKGTAEKLFF. CDR3 nucleotides: TGTGCCACCAGCAGAGGAAAAGGGACGGCTGAAAAACTGTTTTTT.

The V and J genes are TRBV11-2 and TRBJ1-4, with D unclear. V was clipped by 4 bases and J by 0 bases, with 6 bases between them. The CDR3 has 14 amino acids. Germline CDR1 SGHAT, CDR2 FQNNGV. CDR3 sequence (DNA): TGTGCCAGCAGCTCCGATTCAACTAATGAAAAACTGTTTTTT. Translating it yields CASSSDSTNEKLFF.

This chain uses TRBV6-5 with TRBJ2-7; 12 bases are shared with TRBD2. V was pared by 5 bases and J by 4 bases, with 6 bases of the junction left unmatched. CDR1 MNHEY and CDR2 SVGAGI come from the germline V gene. The length of the CDR3 is 15 residues. The CDR3 sequence: CASSQGLAGLYEQYF. As DNA, the CDR3 is TGTGCCAGCAGTCAAGGACTAGCGGGGCTATACGAGCAGTACTTC.

The chain combines TRBV19 with TRBJ2-4, with 10 bases lining up with TRBD1. Germline V gene sequence: CDR1 LNHDA, CDR2 SQIVND (reference sequence). This CDR3 spans 14 amino acids. V gave up 7 bases and J gave up 5 bases; unmatched junction bases: 5. The CDR3 loop is CASIPGQGENIQYF. In DNA, the CDR3 is TGTGCCAGTATACCCGGACAGGGGGAAAACATTCAGTACTTC.

The chain has TRBV5-4 and TRBJ2-2, with 7 bases that match TRBD2. CDR1 SGHNT and CDR2 YYREEE come from the germline V gene (reference sequence). CDR3 length equals 15 residues. V was pared by 5 bases and J by 3 bases, with 7 bases of the junction left unmatched. The CDR3 sequence is CASRRTRGDTGELFF. Written as DNA, the CDR3 is TGTGCCAGCAGGAGGACCCGGGGGGACACCGGGGAGCTGTTTTTT.

The table lists this clone with a few counts. The J gene is TRBJ2-5, the V gene TRBV18; 12 nucleotides align to TRBD2. The trim removed 3 bases at V and 0 bases at J, leaving 11 bases unmatched. The CDR3 has 19 residues. Germline V CDR1 and CDR2: KGHSH, LQKENI. The chain's CDR3 is CASSPPRTSGVTYQETQYF. The CDR3, as DNA: TGTGCCAGCTCACCCCCCCGGACTAGCGGGGTAACGTACCAAGAGACCCAGTACTTC.

The V call is TRBV7-9, the J call TRBJ1-5; D is ambiguous. Trimming cost V 1 base and J 5 bases, with 6 bases left between them. The CDR3 is 13 residues long. The germline CDR1 and CDR2 sequences are SEHNR and FQNEAQ (reference sequence). Here the CDR3 DNA reads TGTGCCAGCAGCTTAGAGGCGGATCAGCCCCAGCATTTT. It codes for CASSLEADQPQHF.

This chain joins TRBV11-3 and TRBJ1-6, with 9 bases fitting TRBD1. The CDR3 covers 15 residues. Germline V lookup: CDR1 SGHNT, CDR2 YENEEA. Germline trimming cut 5 bases from V and 7 bases from J; bases unmatched to any gene: 6. The CDR3 loop is CASSPDDRGNSPLHF. In nucleotides, the CDR3 is TGTGCCAGCAGCCCCGACGACAGGGGGAATTCACCCCTCCACTTT.

The chain employs TRBV5-6 and TRBJ2-7; D might be TRBD1 (5 bases). The germline CDR1 and CDR2 sequences are SGHDT and YYEEEE. Trimming shortened V by 1 base and J by 9 bases, and 14 bases separated the two germline ends. The CDR3 loop spans 13 amino acids. The CDR3 DNA is TGTGCCAGCAGCTTGAAGACAGATCCCGGGCAGTACTTC. Translation: CASSLKTDPGQYF.

The chain recombines TRBV6-6 with TRBJ2-7; TRBD1 or TRBD2 may be the D gene (5 bases each). Germline values: CDR1 MNHNY, CDR2 SVGAGI (reference sequence). CDR3 length equals 15 residues. Deletions cut 6 bases from V and 3 bases from J, with 18 bases between. The CDR3 nucleotides read TGTGCCAGCAGGGGGACGGTGGGAACAAGCTACGAGCAGTACTTC. Amino acid sequence: CASRGTVGTSYEQYF.

The table lists this clone with a few counts. This rearrangement joins TRBV18 to TRBJ1-2; TRBD1 is a possible D gene (5 bases). The V end was cut by 0 bases, the J end by 5 bases, with 10 bases between. Germline values: CDR1 KGHSH, CDR2 LQKENI. CDR3 length: 14 residues. The CDR3: CASSPPGTVYGYTF. The CDR3 region has the DNA TGTGCCAGCTCACCACCCGGGACGGTATATGGCTACACCTTC. Variable domain in full (rest from reference TRBV18 and TRBJ1-2): NAGVMQNPRHLVRRRGQEARLRCSPMKGHSHVYWYRQLPEEGLKFMVYLQKENIIDESGMPKERFSAEFPKEGPSILRIQQVVRGDSAAYFCASSPPGTVYGYTFGSGTRLTVV.